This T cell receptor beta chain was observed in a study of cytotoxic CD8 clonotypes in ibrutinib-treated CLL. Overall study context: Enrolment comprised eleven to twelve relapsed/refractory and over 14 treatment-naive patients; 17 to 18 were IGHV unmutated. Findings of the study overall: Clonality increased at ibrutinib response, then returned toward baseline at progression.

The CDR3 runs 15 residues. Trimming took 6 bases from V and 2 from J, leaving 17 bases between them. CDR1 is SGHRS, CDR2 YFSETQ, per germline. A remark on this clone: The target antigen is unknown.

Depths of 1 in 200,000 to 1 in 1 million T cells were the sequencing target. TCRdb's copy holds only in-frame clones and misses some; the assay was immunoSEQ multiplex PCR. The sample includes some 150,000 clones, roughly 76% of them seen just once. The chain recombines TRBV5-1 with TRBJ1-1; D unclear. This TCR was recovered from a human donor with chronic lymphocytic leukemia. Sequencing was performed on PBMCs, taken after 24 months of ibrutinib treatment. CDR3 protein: CASTRLVGGNTEAFF. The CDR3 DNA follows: TGCGCCAGCACCCGACTGGTGGGAGGTAACACTGAAGCTTTCTTT.